These 10 T cell receptor beta chains were sequenced from one sample in a study of blood T cells in healthy people across ages. A sample-barcoded 5' primer and a J-beta primer mix were used in a second PCR of roughly 6 to 11 cycles. Using its own MiXCR run on the 5' RACE reads, TCRdb lists one record per CDR3 protein. The repertoire has over a million distinct CDR3 sequences, approximately 39% of them found once; the top ten carry around 4%. The source material was blood. The receptors derive from a woman aged 18-29 years in good health.

This clonotype was observed a few times. This chain joins TRBV7-2 and TRBJ1-6, with D unresolved. This CDR3 is 14 amino acids long. Germline values: CDR1 SGHTA, CDR2 FQGNSA. V lost 3 bases to trimming and J lost 9 bases, with 12 bases between them. In DNA form, the CDR3 reads TGTGCCAGCAGCTTGGCCGCCAGGTCTTCACCCCTCCACTTT. This translates into CASSLAARSSPLHF.

This clonotype came up a few times. V gene TRBV28 combines with J gene TRBJ2-1; 8 nucleotides agree with TRBD2. Germline CDR1 and CDR2: MDHEN and SYDVKM. The CDR3 contains 15 residues. J gave up 5 bases and V 5 bases, and 8 bases lay outside the gene matches. CDR3 sequence: CASSPVLAADNEQFF. Written as DNA, the CDR3 is TGTGCCAGCAGTCCAGTACTAGCGGCTGACAATGAGCAGTTCTTC.

In this sample, this clonotype turned up once. Sequence at one end of the junction differs from germline and may be a read error. The chain is built from TRBV2 and TRBJ1-2; TRBD1 might be the D (5 bases). This CDR3 is 13 amino acids long. The germline CDR1 and CDR2 sequences are SNHLY and FYNNEI. The CDR3 DNA reads TGTGCCAGCAGCGAAGGGGCAGCCTATGGCTACACCTTC. This encodes CASSEGAAYGYTF. The full variable domain, in which reference TRBV2 and TRBJ1-2 provide the parts outside the CDR3, is EPEVTQTPSHQVTQMGQEVILRCVPISNHLYFYWYRQILGQKVEFLVSFYNNEISEKSEIFDDQFSVERPDGSNFTLKIRSTKLEDSAMYFCASSEGAAYGYTFGSGTRLTVV.

This sequence joins TRBV30 and TRBJ1-2; D is uncertain. This CDR3 spans 16 amino acids. Germline-derived CDR1 and CDR2 are GTSNPN and SVGIG (reference sequence). V was trimmed by 3 bases and J by 0 bases, leaving 17 bases between them. The CDR3 sequence: CAWRKAAVLSNYGYTF. The CDR3 DNA follows: TGTGCCTGGAGGAAAGCGGCGGTATTATCTAACTATGGCTACACCTTC.

This chain connects TRBV7-9 to TRBJ2-1, with 11 bases matching TRBD2. The CDR3 contains 18 residues. Losses at the gene ends were 0 bases for V and 1 base for J; bases not matched to a gene: 5. Looked up from germline, CDR1 is SEHNR and CDR2 is FQNEAQ (reference sequence). The CDR3 DNA reads TGTGCCAGCAGCTTAGCCCGAGGGACTAGCGGTTCCTACAATGAGCAGTTCTTC. Translated, it gives CASSLARGTSGSYNEQFF.

V gene TRBV7-2 combines with J gene TRBJ1-4, with 9 bases that match TRBD1. With V trimmed by 5 bases and J by 9 bases, 7 bases remained unmatched. The CDR3 covers 14 residues. Per the germline V gene, CDR1 is SGHTA and CDR2 is FQGNSA. CDR3 amino acids: CASSPGTGTQKLFF. The CDR3, as DNA: TGTGCCAGCAGCCCCGGGACAGGGACGCAAAAACTGTTTTTT.

The chain joins TRBV7-8 to TRBJ2-1; D unclear. V lost 2 bases, J lost 4 bases, and 9 bases lay in between. From germline, CDR1 is SGHVS and CDR2 FQNEAQ. The CDR3 is 14 amino acids. CDR3 DNA sequence: TGTGCCAGCAGCTTACGACACAAATACAATGAGCAGTTCTTC. Protein product: CASSLRHKYNEQFF.

This clonotype was detected only a few times. The chain is built from TRBV21-1 and TRBJ1-4; TRBD1, the table's D call, was not compared with the DNA. TRBV21-1 is a pseudogene segment. The CDR3 is 19 residues long. As DNA, the CDR3 is TGTGCCAGCAGCCCAAAGGGGAAAGGACTACCTTTCGCCCCTGAAAAACTGTTTTTT. Its protein is CASSPKGKGLPFAPEKLFF.

CDR3 coding DNA: TGTGCCAGCAGCACGGCGGGGGAGTCCCACAATGAGCAGTTCTTC. It encodes CASSTAGESHNEQFF. The rearrangement links TRBV9 to TRBJ2-1; 7 bases map to TRBD2. Germline values: CDR1 SGDLS, CDR2 YYNGEE. Trimming cost V 4 bases and J 5 bases; bases outside gene matches: 9. The CDR3 extends over 15 amino acids.

This clonotype was recorded a few times. This chain uses TRBV27 with TRBJ2-3; TRBD1 matches at 8 bases. The CDR3 has 14 residues. The V and J ends lost 8 bases and 5 bases, in that order; junction bases with no gene match: 9. Germline V gene lookup returns CDR1 MNHEY and CDR2 SMNVEV (reference sequence). The CDR3 nucleotides read TGTGCCAGCGGGTGGACAGGGTTGGTAGATACGCAGTATTTT. This translates into CASGWTGLVDTQYF.